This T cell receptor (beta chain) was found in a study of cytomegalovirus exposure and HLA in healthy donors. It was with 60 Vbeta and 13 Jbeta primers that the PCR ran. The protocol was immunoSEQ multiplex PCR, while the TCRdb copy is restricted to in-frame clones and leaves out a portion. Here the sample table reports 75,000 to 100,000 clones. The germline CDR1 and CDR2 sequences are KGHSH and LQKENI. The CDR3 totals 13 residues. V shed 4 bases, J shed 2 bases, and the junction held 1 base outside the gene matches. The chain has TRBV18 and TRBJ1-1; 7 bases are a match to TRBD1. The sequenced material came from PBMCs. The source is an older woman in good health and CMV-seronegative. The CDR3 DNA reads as TGTGCCAGCTCACGACAGGGTAACACTGAAGCTTTCTTT. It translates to CASSRQGNTEAFF.